Given below is one T cell receptor beta chain in context. The CDR3 loop spans 16 amino acids. Looked up from germline, CDR1 is LGHNA and CDR2 is YSLEER. Trimming removed 3 bases at V and 2 bases at J, with 14 bases between. The data are from a study of blood T cell repertoires in COVID-19. Study information: Material from acute and convalescent COVID-19 was sourced from the United States, Italy and Spain. PBMCs, B-cell-depleted T cells, or T cells were the source of the cDNA or gDNA that made up the material.

Per the original data handling: Reference gene primer amplification in the assay estimated nucleated cell counts. Clones were read by immunoSEQ multiplex PCR, and TCRdb kept only the in-frame ones, dropping some. That table is the source of V, J and clone size, and D and trimming were worked out from the DNA. The repertoire holds 450,000 to 500,000 clones, 70% to 90% seen once, with under 4% in the top ten. The chain carries TRBV4-3 and TRBJ2-1, with D tentatively TRBD1 (6 bases). The receptor was isolated from a human donor in a cohort sampled during active COVID-19. The specimen sequenced was peripheral blood. The DNA of the CDR3 is TGCGCCAGCAGCCAGAGGACAGTAGGTCCCTACAATGAGCAGTTCTTC. Its protein is CASSQRTVGPYNEQFF.